This T cell receptor (beta chain) comes out of a study of blood T cell repertoires in COVID-19. Study in general: Donors in the United States, Italy and Spain gave samples during acute or convalescent COVID-19.

Sequenced by immunoSEQ multiplex PCR; TCRdb stores in-frame clones only, minus some. The sample shows about 170,000 clones, 80% to 90% of them seen only once. V lost 3 bases to trimming and J lost 2 bases; unmatched junction nucleotides: 7. The CDR3 is 16 amino acids. Germline values: CDR1 MDHEN, CDR2 SYDVKM. The sequence derives from a woman aged 70 to 79 with COVID-19, enrolled during active disease. V usage is TRBV28 and J usage is TRBJ1-5; 7 positions match TRBD1. The sequenced sample was peripheral blood. The CDR3 protein is CASSFEGAEGNQPQHF. The CDR3 coding sequence is TGTGCCAGCAGTTTTGAGGGGGCGGAGGGCAATCAGCCCCAGCATTTT.